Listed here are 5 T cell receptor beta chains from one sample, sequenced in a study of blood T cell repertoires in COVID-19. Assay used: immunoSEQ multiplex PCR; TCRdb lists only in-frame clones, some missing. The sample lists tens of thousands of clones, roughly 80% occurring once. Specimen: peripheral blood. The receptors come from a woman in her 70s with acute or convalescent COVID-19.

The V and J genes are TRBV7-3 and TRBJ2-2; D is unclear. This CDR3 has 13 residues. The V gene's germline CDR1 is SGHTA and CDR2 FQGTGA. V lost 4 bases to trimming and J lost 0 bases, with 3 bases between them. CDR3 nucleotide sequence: TGTGCCAGCAGCTCTTCGAACACCGGGGAGCTGTTTTTT. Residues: CASSSSNTGELFF. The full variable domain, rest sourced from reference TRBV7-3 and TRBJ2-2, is GAGVSQTPSNKVTEKGKYVELRCDPISGHTALYWYRQSLGQGPEFLIYFQGTGAADDSGLPNDRFFAVRPEGSVSTLKIQRTERGDSAVYLCASSSSNTGELFFGEGSRLTVL.

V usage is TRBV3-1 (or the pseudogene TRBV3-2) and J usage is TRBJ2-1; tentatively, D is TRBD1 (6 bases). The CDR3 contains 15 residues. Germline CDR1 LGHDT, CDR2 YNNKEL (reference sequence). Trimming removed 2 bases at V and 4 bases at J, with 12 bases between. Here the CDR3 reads CASSQSGASYNEQFF. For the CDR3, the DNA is TGTGCCAGCAGCCAATCAGGGGCTTCGTACAATGAGCAGTTCTTC.

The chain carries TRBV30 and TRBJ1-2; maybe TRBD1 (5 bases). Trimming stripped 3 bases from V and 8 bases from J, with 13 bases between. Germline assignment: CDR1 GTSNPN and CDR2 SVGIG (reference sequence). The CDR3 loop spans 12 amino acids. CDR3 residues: CAWRQGNWGYTF. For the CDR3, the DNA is TGTGCCTGGAGGCAGGGTAATTGGGGCTACACCTTC. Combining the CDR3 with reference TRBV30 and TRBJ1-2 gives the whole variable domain SQTIHQWPATLVQPVGSPLSLECTVEGTSNPNLYWYRQAAGRGLQLLFYSVGIGQISSEVPQNLSASRPQDRQFILSSKKLLLSDSGFYLCAWRQGNWGYTFGSGTRLTVV.

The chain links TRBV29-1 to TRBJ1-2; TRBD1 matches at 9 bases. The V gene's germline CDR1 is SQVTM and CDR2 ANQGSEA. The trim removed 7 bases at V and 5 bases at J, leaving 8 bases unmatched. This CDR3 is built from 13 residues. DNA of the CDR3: TGCAGCGCAAAGGCCGGGACAGGGTATGGCTACACCTTC. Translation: CSAKAGTGYGYTF.

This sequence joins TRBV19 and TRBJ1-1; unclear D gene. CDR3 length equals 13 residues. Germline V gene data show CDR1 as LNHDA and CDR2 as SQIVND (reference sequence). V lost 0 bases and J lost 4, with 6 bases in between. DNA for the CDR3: TGTGCCAGTAGTATAGATGAGGGCACTGAAGCTTTCTTT. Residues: CASSIDEGTEAFF.